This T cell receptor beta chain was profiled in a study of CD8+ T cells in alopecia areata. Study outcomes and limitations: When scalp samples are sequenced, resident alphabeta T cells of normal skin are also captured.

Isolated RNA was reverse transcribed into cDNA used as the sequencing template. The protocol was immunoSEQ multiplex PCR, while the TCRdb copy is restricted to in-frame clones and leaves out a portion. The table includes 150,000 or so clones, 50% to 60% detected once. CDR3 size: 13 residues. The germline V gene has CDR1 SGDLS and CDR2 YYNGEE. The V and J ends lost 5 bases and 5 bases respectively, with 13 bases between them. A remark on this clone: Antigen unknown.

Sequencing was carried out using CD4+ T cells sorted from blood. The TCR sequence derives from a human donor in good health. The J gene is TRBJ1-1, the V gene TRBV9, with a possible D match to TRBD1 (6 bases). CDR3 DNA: TGTGCCAGCAGTGTTGCCAGGGGTACTGAAGCTTTCTTT. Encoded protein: CASSVARGTEAFF.